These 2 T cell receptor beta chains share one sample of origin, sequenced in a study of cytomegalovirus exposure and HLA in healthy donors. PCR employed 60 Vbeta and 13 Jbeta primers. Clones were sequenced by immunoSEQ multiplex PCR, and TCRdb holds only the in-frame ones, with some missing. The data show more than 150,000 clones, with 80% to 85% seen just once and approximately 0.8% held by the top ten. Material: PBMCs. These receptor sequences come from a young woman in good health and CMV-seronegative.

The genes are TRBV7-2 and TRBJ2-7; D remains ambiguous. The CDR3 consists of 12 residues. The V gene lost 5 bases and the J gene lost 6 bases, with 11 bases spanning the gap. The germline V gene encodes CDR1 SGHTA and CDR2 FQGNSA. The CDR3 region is CASSPGNTEQYF. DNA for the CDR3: TGTGCCAGCAGCCCCGGTAATACCGAGCAGTACTTC.

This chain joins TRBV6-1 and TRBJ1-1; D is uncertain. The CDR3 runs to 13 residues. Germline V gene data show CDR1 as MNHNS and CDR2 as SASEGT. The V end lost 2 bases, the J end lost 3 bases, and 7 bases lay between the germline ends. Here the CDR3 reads CASSEMQDTEAFF. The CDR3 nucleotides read TGTGCCAGCAGTGAAATGCAGGACACTGAAGCTTTCTTT.